This T cell receptor beta chain stems from a study of Ad26.COV2.S vaccination and SARS-CoV-2 variants. Study-wide background: A COV1001 Ad26.COV2.S trial-arm participant provided the sample. Donor got 5x10^10 or 1x10^11 viral particles of Ad26.COV2.S.

This table comes from immunoSEQ multiplex PCR, and its TCRdb copy is limited to in-frame clones, with some not included. The table lists around 450,000 clones, about 88% of them singletons. A word on this clone: Other nucleotide sequences in the sample specify the same CDR3.

Described treatment: around 19 received Ad26.COV2.S at low or high dose, single or two shots; 5 received placebo; per-sample allocation not given. After the first vaccine or placebo injection, samples were drawn on day 63. This receptor was identified in a person between 18 and 65 years old who received the Ad26.COV2.S COVID-19 vaccine or a placebo. Sequencing used peripheral blood, obtained in a trial of Ad26.COV2.S vaccine versus placebo.

CDR3 region: CASSLALAGGTDTQYF. The CDR3 nucleotides read TGCGCCAGCAGCTTGGCCTTAGCGGGAGGTACAGATACGCAGTATTTT. The chain has TRBV5-1 and TRBJ2-3, with 10 nucleotides matching TRBD2. Germline CDR1 SGHRS, CDR2 YFSETQ. There are 16 residues in the CDR3. V was pared by 0 bases and J by 3 bases, with 4 bases of the junction left unmatched. The full variable domain, completed using reference TRBV5-1 and TRBJ2-3, is KAGVTQTPRYLIKTRGQQVTLSCSPISGHRSVSWYQQTPGQGLQFLFEYFSETQRNKGNFPGRFSGRQFSNSRSEMNVSTLELGDSALYLCASSLALAGGTDTQYFGPGTRLTVL.